Listed below are T cell receptor beta chains from one sample, sequenced in a study of blood T cell repertoires in COVID-19. Generated by immunoSEQ multiplex PCR, the TCRdb table keeps only in-frame clones and is missing some. The sample consists of 81,000 or so clones, 92% of them appearing once. Material: peripheral blood. The receptors stem from a woman aged 55-69 years with active COVID-19. Each CDR3 is given with its conserved first and last residue. D genes are given only for firm matches. The size of a clone is reported for some rows only, either as once, few or many, or as a class for expanded clones.

>TRBJ2-7|TRBV5-4|TRBD2|once
TGTGCCAGCAGCTTGGCTGGACTAGCGGGAGACGAGCAGTACTTC
CASSLAGLAGDEQYF
>TRBJ1-3|TRBV7-8|NA|NA
TGTGCCAGCAGCTTACAGGAAAACACCATATATTTT
CASSLQENTIYF
>TRBJ2-5|TRBV7-8|TRBD1|NA
TGTGCCAGCAGCTTAGTATTGACAGGGGGCCAAGAGACCCAGTACTTC
CASSLVLTGGQETQYF
>TRBJ2-1|TRBV19|NA|NA
TGTGCCAGTAGTACCCCTGGACTAAATCAGTTCTTC
CASSTPGLNQFF
>TRBJ1-4|TRBV30|NA|NA
TGTGCCTGGAGTCCCCACACGGGGTCAACTAATGAAAAACTGTTTTTT
CAWSPHTGSTNEKLFF
>TRBJ1-1|TRBV7-9|NA|NA
TGTGCCAGCAGCTTACACGGGACTAACACTGAAGCTTTCTTT
CASSLHGTNTEAFF
>TRBJ1-6|TRBV7-2|TRBD1|few
TGTGCCAGCAGCGCCTCCGGGACAGGGGGCTCCTATAATTCACCCCTCCACTTT
CASSASGTGGSYNSPLHF
>TRBJ1-2|TRBV20-1|TRBD1|once
TGCAGTGCTAGTACGGGACAGGGGGGCTACACCTTC
CSASTGQGGYTF
>TRBJ1-5|TRBV6-2/TRBV6-3|TRBD1|NA
TGTGCCAGCAGTTACGACAGGGGGATCGGAAATCAGCCCCAGCATTTT
CASSYDRGIGNQPQHF
>TRBJ2-7|TRBV18|NA|NA
TGTGCCAGCTCACCGCTGTTAGGGGACGAGCAGTACTTC
CASSPLLGDEQYF
>TRBJ2-2|TRBV18|TRBD1|NA
TGTGCCAGCTCACGACAGGGGGGAAACACCGGGGAGCTGTTTTTT
CASSRQGGNTGELFF
>TRBJ2-1|TRBV2|NA|once
TGTGCCAGCAGCCTCCTTCTCAGGGATGAGCAGTTCTTC
CASSLLLRDEQFF
>TRBJ2-7|TRBV11-2|NA|medium-sized
TGTGCCAGCAGCTCCGACAGCTCGTACGAGCAGTACTTC
CASSSDSSYEQYF
>TRBJ1-2|TRBV18|NA|NA
TGTGCCAGCTCACCACCGGGAGGGTCGGGTGGCTACACCTTC
CASSPPGGSGGYTF
>TRBJ1-6|TRBV11-2|TRBD1|NA
TGTGCCAGCAGCTTGGGGACAGGGGAGAATTCACCCCTCCACTTT
CASSLGTGENSPLHF
>TRBJ2-3|TRBV5-5|TRBD2|NA
TGTGCCACCCTGAAGAGCGGGATGGGGGGAGATACGCAGTATTTT
CATLKSGMGGDTQYF
>TRBJ1-1|TRBV5-1|NA|NA
TGCGCCAGCAGCTTGGCCTCGGGGAACACTGAAGCTTTCTTT
CASSLASGNTEAFF
>TRBJ2-3|TRBV28|NA|NA
TGTGCCAGCAGAGGGGACACAAAAGAATGGGATACGCAGTATTTT
CASRGDTKEWDTQYF
>TRBJ1-5|TRBV19|TRBD1|NA
TGTGCCAGTACCCCGACAGGGAACCAGCCCCAGCATTTT
CASTPTGNQPQHF
>TRBJ1-4|TRBV5-1|NA|few
TGCGCCAGCAGCTATCGACAGGTCGTCTCGGAAAAACTGTTTTTT
CASSYRQVVSEKLFF
>TRBJ1-1|TRBV4-1|NA|NA
TGCGCCAGCAGCCGGGACGGGGGGATTAACACTGAAGCTTTCTTT
CASSRDGGINTEAFF
>TRBJ2-5|TRBV5-6|NA|few
TGTGCCAGCAGCTTGACGGTAATGAAGACCCAGTACTTC
CASSLTVMKTQYF
>TRBJ2-5|TRBV7-2|TRBD1|NA
TGTGCCAGCAGCTTAGGCCCACAGGGGGCCCGGGAGACCCAGTACTTC
CASSLGPQGARETQYF
>TRBJ2-3|TRBV18|TRBD1|once
TGTGCCAGCTCACCACCTGCCAGGGGGCAAGATACGCAGTATTTT
CASSPPARGQDTQYF
>TRBJ2-3|TRBV30|NA|NA
TGTGCCTGGAGTTGGAAACAGGGCACAGATACGCAGTATTTT
CAWSWKQGTDTQYF
>TRBJ2-1|TRBV5-1|TRBD1|NA
TGCGCCAGCAGCTTGGCGGACAGGGTGGCGGGGAATGAGCAGTTCTTC
CASSLADRVAGNEQFF
>TRBJ2-3|TRBV30|NA|NA
TGTGCCTGGATCAGACCGGGGGGCCGGGATACGCAGTATTTT
CAWIRPGGRDTQYF
>TRBJ2-1|TRBV5-1|TRBD1|NA
TGCGCCAGCAGCTTGCGACAGGGTGGTGATGAGCAGTTCTTC
CASSLRQGGDEQFF
>TRBJ2-1|TRBV28|TRBD2|NA
TGTGCCAGCAGTTTATGGGGGACTAGCGGGGGAAACAATGAGCAGTTCTTC
CASSLWGTSGGNNEQFF
>TRBJ2-5|TRBV5-5|NA|NA
TGTGCCAGCAGCTTGTACGGTGAAGAGACCCAGTACTTC
CASSLYGEETQYF
>TRBJ2-3|TRBV7-3|NA|NA
TGTGCCAGCAGCTCCAACTCCTACAGGGTAGGAGATACGCAGTATTTT
CASSSNSYRVGDTQYF
>TRBJ2-5|TRBV6-5|TRBD1|NA
TGTGCCAGCAGCCGTGACAGGGGGCTCTGGCAGACCCAGTACTTC
CASSRDRGLWQTQYF
>TRBJ2-2|TRBV29-1|NA|NA
TGCAGCGTTTCGCACAGCTCCCCCTACACCGGGGAGCTGTTTTTT
CSVSHSSPYTGELFF
>TRBJ2-1|TRBV11-3|NA|NA
TGTGCCAGCAGCTCGACAGGATTTGAGCAGTTCTTC
CASSSTGFEQFF
>TRBJ2-7|TRBV4-1|NA|NA
TGCGCCAGCAGCCAGGGGGTGACCCTTAGCGGCTACGAGCAGTACTTC
CASSQGVTLSGYEQYF
>TRBJ2-7|TRBV9|TRBD1|NA
TGTGCCAGCAGCGCAAGACAGGGGGGCTCCTACGAGCAGTACTTC
CASSARQGGSYEQYF
>TRBJ1-5|TRBV28|NA|NA
TGTGCCAGCAGTTTAACGTTTAGGGCAGGTCGGAGGAACAATCAGCCCCAGCATTTT
CASSLTFRAGRRNNQPQHF
>TRBJ2-7|TRBV19|TRBD2|NA
TGTGCCAGTAGGCGACAGCGGGATTCCTACGAGCAGTACTTC
CASRRQRDSYEQYF
>TRBJ2-7|TRBV29-1|TRBD1|NA
TGCAGCGTGGGGGACCGGGACAGGGGGCCCTACGAGCAGTACTTC
CSVGDRDRGPYEQYF
>TRBJ2-2|TRBV28|NA|NA
TGTGCCAGCAGTCTGGACACAAACACCGGGGAGCTGTTTTTT
CASSLDTNTGELFF
>TRBJ2-1|TRBV9|NA|NA
TGTGCCAGCAGCGTAGTGGGGGGCTCCTACAATGAGCAGTTCTTC
CASSVVGGSYNEQFF
>TRBJ2-2|TRBV5-4|TRBD2|NA
TGTGCCAGCAGCCCAACTAGCGGACAGAACACCGGGGAGCTGTTTTTT
CASSPTSGQNTGELFF
>TRBJ2-1|TRBV10-3|NA|NA
TGTGCCATCGGACTGAGGGATAACACTGGAAACAATGAGCAGTTCTTC
CAIGLRDNTGNNEQFF
>TRBJ1-2|TRBV5-4|NA|few
TGTGCCAGCAGCCAACTAATGAACTATGGCTACACCTTC
CASSQLMNYGYTF
>TRBJ2-2|TRBV25-1|NA|NA
TGTGCCAGCAGTCTAAGGGGCTCGAACACCGGGGAGCTGTTTTTT
CASSLRGSNTGELFF
>TRBJ1-5|TRBV10-2|TRBD1|NA
TGCGCCAGCAGTGAAAGAGGACAGGGGGTTTGGCCCCAGCATTTT
CASSERGQGVWPQHF
>TRBJ2-7|TRBV7-2|NA|few
TGTGCCAGCAGCTTACTGGAGGGCTACGAGCAGTACTTC
CASSLLEGYEQYF
>TRBJ1-2|TRBV7-9|NA|NA
TGTGCCAGCAGCTCCCCCGGGGATTTGGGCTATGGCTACACCTTC
CASSSPGDLGYGYTF
>TRBJ1-1|TRBV7-2|NA|NA
TGTGCCAGCAGCTTCTCAACTACTGAAGCTTTCTTT
CASSFSTTEAFF
>TRBJ1-2|TRBV9|NA|NA
TGTGCCAGCAGCGTGACAGGATACTATGGCTACACCTTC
CASSVTGYYGYTF
>TRBJ2-1|TRBV6-2/TRBV6-3|NA|NA
TGTGCCAGCAGTTACCGGGGGAATGAGCAGTTCTTC
CASSYRGNEQFF
>TRBJ1-2|TRBV5-5|NA|NA
TGTGCCAGCAGCTTACGGGGGGCAACGCAAGCAGCTAACTATGGCTACACCTTC
CASSLRGATQAANYGYTF
>TRBJ2-2|TRBV9|NA|NA
TGTGCCAGCAGCGCCGGGGGGCTGAGGACCGGGGAGCTGTTTTTT
CASSAGGLRTGELFF
>TRBJ2-7|TRBV5-8|TRBD1|NA
TGTGCCAGCAGCCGGGGACAGAGCTCCTACGAGCAGTACTTC
CASSRGQSSYEQYF